These 22 T cell receptor beta chains came from one sample sequenced in a study of blood T cell repertoires in COVID-19. Only in-frame clones appear in the TCRdb table, and some are missing; sequencing was by immunoSEQ multiplex PCR. This repertoire shows 200,000 to 300,000 clones, over 75% found once; its top ten account for more than 0.55%. Sequences were obtained from peripheral blood. These receptors all come from a human donor in a cohort sampled during active COVID-19.

The chain joins TRBV10-3 to TRBJ2-7; 7 bases match TRBD1. V shed 6 bases, J shed 3 bases, and the junction held 8 bases outside the gene matches. CDR3 length: 14 amino acids. Germline CDR1 is ENHRY and CDR2 is SYGVKD. CDR3 DNA: TGTGCCATCAGGGGGACAGCTACAATCTACGAGCAGTACTTC. Translation: CAIRGTATIYEQYF.

V and J are TRBV27 and TRBJ2-1; D is uncertain. There are 15 residues in the CDR3. The V gene lost 0 bases and the J gene lost 0 bases, with 6 bases spanning the gap. CDR1 is MNHEY, CDR2 SMNVEV, per germline (reference sequence). CDR3 DNA sequence: TGTGCCAGCAGTTTATCCCGGAGCTCCTACAATGAGCAGTTCTTC. This gives the protein CASSLSRSSYNEQFF.

The V gene is TRBV6-6, the J gene TRBJ2-1, with 15 bases identical to TRBD2. V lost 5 bases to trimming and J lost 4 bases; unmatched junction nucleotides: 15. The germline V gene has CDR1 MNHNY and CDR2 SVGAGI (reference sequence). The CDR3 spans 20 residues. CDR3 loop: CASSPPLGLAGGRPYNEQFF. For the CDR3, the DNA is TGTGCCAGCAGTCCCCCTTTAGGACTAGCGGGAGGGAGGCCATACAATGAGCAGTTCTTC.

The rearrangement joins TRBV7-9 to TRBJ1-1, with 7 bases that match TRBD1. The CDR3 is 16 amino acids. V lost 5 bases and J lost 0; bases outside the gene matches: 9. The V gene's germline CDR1 is SEHNR and CDR2 FQNEAQ (reference sequence). CDR3 coding DNA: TGTGCCAGCAGCCCGTCCCGACAGGGAGTGAACACTGAAGCTTTCTTT. Its translation: CASSPSRQGVNTEAFF.

The V and J genes are TRBV10-3 and TRBJ2-3; possible D gene TRBD1, 5 bases. The CDR3 covers 14 residues. CDR1 is ENHRY and CDR2 is SYGVKD in the germline V gene. V shed 0 bases and J shed 7 bases, with 11 bases lying between them. CDR3 protein: CAISESIQGNTQYF. In DNA form, the CDR3 reads TGTGCCATCAGTGAGTCGATTCAGGGAAATACGCAGTATTTT.

The sample holds a few counts of this clone. CDR3 region: CASSLDSQYTEAFF. CDR3 DNA: TGTGCCAGCAGCTTAGATAGCCAGTACACTGAAGCTTTCTTT. The V gene is TRBV7-9, the J gene TRBJ1-1; unclear D gene. CDR3 length equals 14 residues. Germline assignment: CDR1 SEHNR and CDR2 FQNEAQ (reference sequence). V lost 1 base to trimming and J lost 3 bases, with 9 bases between them.

V usage is TRBV9 and J usage is TRBJ1-5, with D uncertain. This CDR3 is 14 amino acids long. Germline loops: CDR1 SGDLS, CDR2 YYNGEE. V dropped 5 bases and J dropped 4 bases, with 13 bases sitting between them. CDR3 sequence (DNA): TGTGCCAGCAGTCTCGGGGATCGGAATCAGCCCCAGCATTTT. It codes for CASSLGDRNQPQHF.

V gene TRBV2 combines with J gene TRBJ2-7; tentatively, D is TRBD2 (5 bases). The CDR3 is 12 amino acids. Trimming pared 6 bases from V and 3 bases from J, leaving 9 bases between. Germline lookup yields CDR1 SNHLY and CDR2 FYNNEI. The CDR3 DNA is TGTGCCAGCAGGCGGGTGAGCTACGAGCAGTACTTC. This encodes CASRRVSYEQYF. Drawing the rest from reference TRBV2 and TRBJ2-7, the complete variable domain is EPEVTQTPSHQVTQMGQEVILRCVPISNHLYFYWYRQILGQKVEFLVSFYNNEISEKSEIFDDQFSVERPDGSNFTLKIRSTKLEDSAMYFCASRRVSYEQYFGPGTRLTVT.

The rearrangement uses TRBV6-5 and TRBJ1-5; 9 bases map to TRBD1. Germline V gene lookup returns CDR1 MNHEY and CDR2 SVGAGI. V lost 6 bases, J lost 4 bases, and 4 bases stayed unmatched. CDR3 length: 14 residues. The chain's CDR3 is CASRMTGGNQPQHF. The CDR3 nucleotides are TGTGCCAGCAGGATGACAGGGGGGAATCAGCCCCAGCATTTT.

V and J are TRBV20-1 and TRBJ1-2; TRBD1 matches at 9 bases. After removal of 8 bases from V and 8 bases from J, the junction contained 6 bases not matched to a gene. This CDR3 comprises 11 residues. CDR1 is DFQATT and CDR2 is SNEGSKA in the germline V gene (reference sequence). DNA for the CDR3: TGCAGTACCGGGACAGGGAACGGCTACACCTTC. This encodes CSTGTGNGYTF.

As regards this clone: Other DNA sequences of this sample code for an identical CDR3. The chain employs TRBV4-1 and TRBJ2-7; 7 nucleotides align to TRBD1. Germline V gene data show CDR1 as MGHRA and CDR2 as YSYEKL. The CDR3 totals 14 residues. V lost 3 bases and J lost 1; bases outside the gene matches: 3. The CDR3 protein is CASSQPGQSYEQYF. The CDR3 DNA reads as TGCGCCAGCAGCCAGCCGGGACAGTCCTACGAGCAGTACTTC.

With regard to this clone: The limits of the CDR3 on the DNA are not certain, so only TCRdb's listed CDR3 is given. The CDR3: CASSWGRGTPEHF. V is TRBV11-2 and J is TRBJ1-5. Germline lookup yields CDR1 SGHAT and CDR2 FQNNGV. Inclusive of both ends, the CDR3 amounts to 13 amino acids.

The rearrangement joins TRBV4-2 to TRBJ1-5; 8 nucleotides line up with TRBD1. CDR3 length equals 15 residues. J lost 1 base, V lost 3 bases, and 2 bases had no gene match. Germline CDR1 reads LGHNA; CDR2 reads YNFKEQ. The CDR3 region has the DNA TGTGCCAGCAGCCAGAGACAGGGGAGCAATCAGCCCCAGCATTTT. Its protein product is CASSQRQGSNQPQHF.

The CDR3 is CASSLATGRYEQYF. The CDR3 nucleotides are TGTGCCAGCAGTCTAGCTACGGGGAGATACGAGCAGTACTTC. V and J are TRBV27 and TRBJ2-7; D perhaps matches TRBD2 (5 bases). In germline, CDR1 is MNHEY, CDR2 SMNVEV (reference sequence). The CDR3 is 14 residues long. Trimming left V 5 bases short and J 4 bases short, with 15 bases between.

The genes are TRBV30 and TRBJ2-7; possibly TRBD1 for D (6 bases). The CDR3 contains 16 residues. CDR1 and CDR2 from the germline V gene are GTSNPN and SVGIG (reference sequence). The germline V and J ends were trimmed by 1 base and 0 bases, with 16 bases remaining between them. CDR3 sequence: CAWSGRLDRGSYEQYF. CDR3 in DNA: TGTGCCTGGAGTGGACGCTTGGACAGAGGCTCCTACGAGCAGTACTTC.

This clone appeared a single time. This chain links TRBV7-2 with TRBJ2-7, with 7 nucleotides matching TRBD2. The V gene's germline CDR1 is SGHTA and CDR2 FQGNSA. The CDR3 runs to 19 residues. Germline trimming cut 3 bases from V and 4 bases from J; bases unmatched to any gene: 21. The CDR3, as DNA: TGTGCCAGCAGCTTGAAGTTGGAGGGGACTCTAGCGGACCTTTACGAGCAGTACTTC. Amino acids: CASSLKLEGTLADLYEQYF.

The rearrangement links TRBV9 to TRBJ2-7; no definite D call. The length of the CDR3 is 14 residues. Trimming stripped 3 bases from V and 2 bases from J, with 12 bases between. Looked up from germline, CDR1 is SGDLS and CDR2 is YYNGEE. DNA for the CDR3: TGTGCCAGCAGCGCTGGGCCCACACCCTACGAGCAGTACTTC. Translation: CASSAGPTPYEQYF.

This clone was seen a few times. The chain couples TRBV6-2 or TRBV6-3 to TRBJ1-5; no definite D call. This CDR3 has 12 amino acids. Germline V gene sequence: CDR1 MNHEY, CDR2 SVGEGT. V was clipped by 6 bases and J by 9 bases, with 12 bases between them. CDR3 in amino acids: CASSPFGRPQHF. CDR3 DNA sequence: TGTGCCAGCAGCCCATTTGGGAGGCCCCAGCATTTT.

The rearrangement uses TRBV27 and TRBJ2-7; unclear D gene. This CDR3 has 15 amino acids. Trimming removed 0 bases from V and 4 bases from J, with 13 bases in between. Germline assignment: CDR1 MNHEY and CDR2 SMNVEV (reference sequence). Here the CDR3 reads CASSLSAVNFYEQYF. In DNA form, the CDR3 reads TGTGCCAGCAGTTTATCCGCGGTCAATTTTTACGAGCAGTACTTC.

This clone appeared a single time. The chain recombines TRBV5-6 with TRBJ1-2; D remains unclear. Germline assignment: CDR1 SGHDT and CDR2 YYEEEE. This CDR3 comprises 13 residues. Trimming cost V 0 bases and J 1 base, with 4 bases left between them. The CDR3 spells CASSLGSNYGYTF. DNA for the CDR3: TGTGCCAGCAGCTTGGGCAGTAACTATGGCTACACCTTC.

The chain employs TRBV5-1 and TRBJ2-1; a weak D match, TRBD2 (5 bases). The CDR3 is 15 amino acids. V was pared by 0 bases and J by 4 bases, with 11 bases between. Germline loops: CDR1 SGHRS, CDR2 YFSETQ. CDR3 loop: CASSLDGSRYNEQFF. CDR3 sequence (DNA): TGCGCCAGCAGCTTGGATGGGAGCCGTTACAATGAGCAGTTCTTC.

The chain links TRBV5-1 to TRBJ2-7; TRBD1 might be the D (5 bases). This CDR3 region has 14 residues. From germline, CDR1 is SGHRS and CDR2 YFSETQ. V lost 3 bases, J lost 4 bases, and 14 bases lay in between. The CDR3 sequence is CASSSTVGGYEQYF. CDR3 DNA: TGCGCCAGCAGCTCGACAGTTGGCGGTTACGAGCAGTACTTC.